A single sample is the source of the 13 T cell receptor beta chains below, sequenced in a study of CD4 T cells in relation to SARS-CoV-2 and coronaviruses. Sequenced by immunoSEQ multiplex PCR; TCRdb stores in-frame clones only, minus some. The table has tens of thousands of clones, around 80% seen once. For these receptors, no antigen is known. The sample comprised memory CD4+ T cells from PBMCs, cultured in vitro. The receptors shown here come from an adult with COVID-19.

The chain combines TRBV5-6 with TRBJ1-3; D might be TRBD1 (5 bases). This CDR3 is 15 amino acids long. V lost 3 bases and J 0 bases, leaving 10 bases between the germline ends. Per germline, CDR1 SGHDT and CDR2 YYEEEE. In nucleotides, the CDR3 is TGTGCCAGCAGCTCGGGACCGCCCTCTGGAAACACCATATATTTT. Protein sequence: CASSSGPPSGNTIYF.

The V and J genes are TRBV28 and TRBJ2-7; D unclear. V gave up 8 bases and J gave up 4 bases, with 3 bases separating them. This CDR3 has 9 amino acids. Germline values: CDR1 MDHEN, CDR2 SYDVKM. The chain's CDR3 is CASGYEQYF. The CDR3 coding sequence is TGTGCCAGCGGTTACGAGCAGTACTTC.

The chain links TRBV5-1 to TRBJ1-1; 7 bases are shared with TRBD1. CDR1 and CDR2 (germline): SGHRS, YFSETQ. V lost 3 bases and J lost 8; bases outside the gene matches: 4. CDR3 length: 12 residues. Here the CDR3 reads CASSSGQDEAFF. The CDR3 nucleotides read TGCGCCAGCAGCTCAGGACAGGACGAAGCTTTCTTT.

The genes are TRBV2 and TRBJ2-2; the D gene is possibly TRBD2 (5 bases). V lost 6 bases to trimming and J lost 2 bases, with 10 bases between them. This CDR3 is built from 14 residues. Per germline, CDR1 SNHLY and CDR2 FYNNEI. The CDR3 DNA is TGTGCCAGCAGGCTACTAGTTAACACCGGGGAGCTGTTTTTT. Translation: CASRLLVNTGELFF.

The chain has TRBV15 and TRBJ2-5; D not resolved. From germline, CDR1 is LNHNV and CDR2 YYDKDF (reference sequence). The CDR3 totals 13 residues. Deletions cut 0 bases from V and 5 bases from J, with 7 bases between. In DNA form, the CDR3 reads TGTGCCACCAGCAGAGAGCCTCAGGAGACCCAGTACTTC. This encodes CATSREPQETQYF. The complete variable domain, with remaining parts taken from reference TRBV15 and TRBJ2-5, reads DAMVIQNPRYQVTQFGKPVTLSCSQTLNHNVMYWYQQKSSQAPKLLFHYYDKDFNNEADTPDNFQSRRPNTSFCFLDIRSPGLGDTAMYLCATSREPQETQYFGPGTRLLVL.

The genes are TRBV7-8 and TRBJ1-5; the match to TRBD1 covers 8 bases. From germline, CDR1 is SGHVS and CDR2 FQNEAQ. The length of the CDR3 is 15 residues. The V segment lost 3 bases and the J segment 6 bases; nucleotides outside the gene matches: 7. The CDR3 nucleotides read TGTGCCAGCAGCTTGGACAGGGTACTTTCTCAGCCCCAGCATTTT. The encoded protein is CASSLDRVLSQPQHF.

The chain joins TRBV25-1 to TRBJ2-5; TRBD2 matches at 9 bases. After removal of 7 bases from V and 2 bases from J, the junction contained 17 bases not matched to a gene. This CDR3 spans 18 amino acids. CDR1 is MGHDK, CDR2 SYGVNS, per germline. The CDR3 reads CASTGGGRAVIRQETQYF. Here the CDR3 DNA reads TGTGCCAGCACGGGTGGCGGGAGGGCCGTAATTCGGCAAGAGACCCAGTACTTC.

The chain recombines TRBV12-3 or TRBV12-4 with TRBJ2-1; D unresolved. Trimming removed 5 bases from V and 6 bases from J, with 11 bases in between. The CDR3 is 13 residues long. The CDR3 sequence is CASSRLGVNEQFF. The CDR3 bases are TGTGCCAGCAGTCGTCTGGGCGTCAATGAGCAGTTCTTC.

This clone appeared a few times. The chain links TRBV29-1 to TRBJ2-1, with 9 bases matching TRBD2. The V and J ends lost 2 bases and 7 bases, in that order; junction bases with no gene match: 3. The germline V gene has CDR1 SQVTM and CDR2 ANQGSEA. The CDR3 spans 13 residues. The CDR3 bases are TGCAGCGTTGAACTAGCGGGATTTAATGAGCAGTTCTTC. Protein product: CSVELAGFNEQFF.

The CDR3 spells CATSDFGSYEQYF. The CDR3 nucleotides read TGTGCCACCAGTGATTTTGGCTCCTACGAGCAGTACTTC. The V and J genes are TRBV24-1 and TRBJ2-7; D not certain. The V gene's germline CDR1 is KGHDR and CDR2 SFDVKD. Trimming pared 1 base from V and 0 bases from J, leaving 3 bases between. The CDR3 has 13 residues.

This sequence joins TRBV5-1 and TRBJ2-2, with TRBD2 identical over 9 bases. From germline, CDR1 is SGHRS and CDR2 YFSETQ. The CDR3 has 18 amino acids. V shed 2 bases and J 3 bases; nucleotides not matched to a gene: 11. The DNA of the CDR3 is TGCGCCAGCAGCTTCGGACTAGGGCTAGCGGGACACACCGGGGAGCTGTTTTTT. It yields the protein CASSFGLGLAGHTGELFF.

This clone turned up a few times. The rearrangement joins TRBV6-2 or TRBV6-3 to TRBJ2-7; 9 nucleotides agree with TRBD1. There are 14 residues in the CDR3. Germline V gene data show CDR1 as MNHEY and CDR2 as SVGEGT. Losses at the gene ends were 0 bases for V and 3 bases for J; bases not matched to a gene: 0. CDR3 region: CASSYSTGGYEQYF. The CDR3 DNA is TGTGCCAGCAGTTACTCGACAGGGGGCTACGAGCAGTACTTC.

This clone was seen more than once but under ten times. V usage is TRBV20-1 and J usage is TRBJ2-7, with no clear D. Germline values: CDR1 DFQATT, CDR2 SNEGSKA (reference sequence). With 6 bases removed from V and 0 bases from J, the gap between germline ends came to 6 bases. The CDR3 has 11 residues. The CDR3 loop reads CSAADSYEQYF. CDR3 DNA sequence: TGCAGTGCCGCCGACTCCTACGAGCAGTACTTC.